This T cell receptor beta chain comes out of a study of shared clonotypes between healthy human individuals. Across the study: Three plates were used per donor for CD4 naive, three for CD4 memory, two for CD8 naive and one for CD8 memory.

Study-wide results and caveats: Rarefaction gave evidence that sorted-subset sequencing remained incomplete despite large depth.

Assay runs were performed at deep level. The assay was immunoSEQ multiplex PCR, and TCRdb's table has in-frame clones only and misses some. The sample includes roughly 2.1 million clones, roughly 91% of them seen just once. Positively selected for CCR7, the CD45RO-negative cells used as naive CD8 cells excluded terminally differentiated effector memory CD45RA+ cells. Remarks on this clone: What it recognizes is unknown.

Trimming left V 0 bases short and J 5 bases short, with 8 bases between. This CDR3 has 14 residues. CDR1 is SEHNR, CDR2 FQNEAQ, per germline (reference sequence). This clonotype originated in a man in his late teens or twenties in good health. Some clones in this sample may be carry-over from other donors' samples. The chain couples TRBV7-9 to TRBJ2-1; tentative D call: TRBD2 (5 bases). The sequenced material came from naive CD8+ T cells from PBMCs. CDR3 residues: CASSLAGADNEQFF. Written as DNA, the CDR3 is TGTGCCAGCAGCTTAGCCGGAGCGGACAATGAGCAGTTCTTC. Filled out from reference TRBV7-9 and TRBJ2-1, the complete variable domain reads DTGVSQNPRHKITKRGQNVTFRCDPISEHNRLYWYRQTLGQGPEFLTYFQNEAQLEKSRLLSDRFSAERPKGSFSTLEIQRTEQGDSAMYLCASSLAGADNEQFFGPGTRLTVL.